This T cell receptor beta chain was found in a study of OX40 agonist ivuxolimab in advanced cancers. Study-level background: Ivuxolimab, which targeted the costimulatory receptor OX40 (CD134), was an agonistic, fully human IgG2 monoclonal antibody. Intravenous ivuxolimab was administered to patients every 2 weeks at six dose levels: 0.01, 0.1, 0.3, 1.5, 3 and 10 mg/kg. The paper covers the monotherapy dose-escalation part of the phase I ivuxolimab trial, which included N ≈ 52 patients. Patients were allowed to have had prior anti-PD-1, anti-PD-L1 or anti-CTLA-4 therapy, and approximately 41% of the dose-escalation patients had previously received checkpoint inhibitors. Partial responses occurred in three dose-escalation patients, of whom one had hepatocellular carcinoma and two had cutaneous melanoma. In the dose-escalation cohort, 75% to 90% of patients were male, and the mean age was 60 years with a range of roughly 20 to 79. The purpose of peripheral TCRbeta sequencing was to test whether ivuxolimab changed TCR sequence diversity and led to clonal T-cell expansion. Among the approximately 54 dose-escalation patients, some 20 had hepatocellular carcinoma, 15 or so melanoma, 9 renal cell carcinoma and 9 head and neck cancer. On the study overall, not on this receptor specifically: Partial responders in the 0.1-3.0 mg/kg groups had among the lowest normalized peripheral clonal expansion, especially among CD8+ T cells. On average, CD8+ T cells showed more expanded clones than CD4+ T cells after ivuxolimab. Which antigens the clonally expanded peripheral T cells were specific for was not determined. Low levels of normalized T-cell clonal expansion were also seen in some nonresponding patients. Clonal expansion of both CD4+ and CD8+ blood T cells was observed from baseline to week 6 at doses 0.1 to 3.0 mg/kg.

Patients with autoimmune disease history or receiving systemic immunosuppression were excluded from the trial. In every dose cohort, peripheral blood was drawn for TCR sequencing at baseline, cycle 4 day 1, and cycle 7 day 1. Samples were obtained from an open-label, multicenter, first-in-human phase I dose-escalation trial of ivuxolimab. Adults with locally advanced or metastatic melanoma, renal cell carcinoma, hepatocellular carcinoma or head and neck squamous cell carcinoma were enrolled in the trial. CD4+ and CD8+ T cells were sorted separately from peripheral blood before TCR sequencing. CDR1 and CDR2 are read off the germline V gene (reference sequence) as MNHNY and SVGAGI. V loses 4 bases, J loses 3 bases, and the germline ends lie 4 bases apart. Measured from the cysteine to the phenylalanine, the CDR3 is 12 residues long. Here the CDR3 DNA is all that survives: 36 bases in frame from base 1.

This clone registers as medium-sized (0.01 to 0.1%) within its sample. The clone's antigen remains unknown. Base qualities are not provided; no much larger clone lies one nucleotide away. Genomic DNA was isolated from the sorted cells so that the TCRbeta CDR3 region could be sequenced. The immunoSEQ Assay was used to sequence the TCRbeta CDR3 regions. The source is immuneACCESS, and TCRdb retained only in-frame sequences with V and J called. Part of the clones is not carried over; for the studies checked, unresolved V genes explain less than half of this, and the remainder is unexplained. The sample table records 55,000 to 85,000 clones; 75% to 85% of these occur just once. The ten largest clones add up to around 1.3% of the sample.

This receptor was taken from an adult with an advanced solid tumor such as melanoma, head and neck, liver or kidney cancer. The specimen was CD4+ or CD8+ T cells sorted from blood, collected in a trial of the OX40 agonist ivuxolimab. In this chain, TRBV6-6 is recombined with TRBJ2-1, with no reliable assignment of the D segment. The CDR3 here reads CASSSIYNEQFF. The DNA sequence follows: TGTGCCAGCAGTTCGATCTACAATGAGCAGTTCTTC.